What follows are 16 T cell receptor beta chains derived from one specimen sequenced in a study of T-cell memory formation after mild COVID-19 (dated by TCRdb to about 2021). The library was built by means of 5' RACE. These reads were obtained on an Illumina NovaSeq 6000. TCRdb itself trimmed the public reads at Q25 with fastp, ran MiXCR and retained productive beta chains. Rows with one shared CDR3 protein collapse into an entry with the most common genes and DNA. In all, the sample holds a few hundred thousand distinct CDR3 sequences, and less than 9.5% of those were seen once. Approximately 23% of the sample goes to the ten largest clones. The sample comprised PBMCs or a T cell subset sorted from them (not recorded which). The receptors were gathered from a young man who had mild COVID-19 (a few samples of this study predate the infection). The sample titles of this study are shuffled in the database, so cell type and time point are left out; the donor was told from shared clones.

This clonotype occurred a few times. The rearrangement links TRBV29-1 to TRBJ2-3; the D gene could be TRBD1 or TRBD2 (5 bases each). V was pared by 7 bases and J by 1 base, with 12 bases between. The germline CDR1 and CDR2 sequences are SQVTM and ANQGSEA. There are 13 residues in the CDR3. CDR3 in amino acids: CSALLGGTDTQYF. Written as DNA, the CDR3 is TGCAGCGCCTTACTAGGGGGCACAGATACGCAGTATTTT.

This clonotype was detected only a few times. V is TRBV5-1 and J is TRBJ2-5, with D perhaps TRBD1 or TRBD2 (5 bases each). The CDR3 covers 15 residues. CDR1 is SGHRS, CDR2 YFSETQ, per germline. Trimming left V 0 bases short and J 4 bases short, with 13 bases between. The CDR3 sequence is CASSLVPSGRETQYF. CDR3 nucleotide sequence: TGCGCCAGCAGCTTGGTACCCTCGGGGCGAGAGACCCAGTACTTC.

A few counts support this clonotype. V usage is TRBV7-2 and J usage is TRBJ1-1; tentatively, D is TRBD1 (5 bases). CDR3 size: 14 residues. Germline loops: CDR1 SGHTA, CDR2 FQGNSA. The V and J ends lost 2 bases and 0 bases respectively, with 7 bases between them. CDR3 protein: CASSLKGVNTEAFF. The CDR3 DNA reads TGTGCCAGCAGCTTAAAAGGGGTGAACACTGAAGCTTTCTTT.

This clonotype has a handful of counts. This chain links TRBV7-3 with TRBJ2-5; TRBD2 matches at 12 bases. The length of the CDR3 is 16 residues. Germline values: CDR1 SGHTA, CDR2 FQGTGA. Losses at the gene ends were 5 bases for V and 5 bases for J; bases not matched to a gene: 9. The CDR3 sequence: CASSPLAGGPWETQYF. In DNA, the CDR3 is TGTGCCAGCAGCCCTCTAGCGGGGGGGCCGTGGGAGACCCAGTACTTC.

The rearrangement uses TRBV9 and TRBJ2-1; TRBD1 matches 7 bases. Germline values: CDR1 SGDLS, CDR2 YYNGEE. Trimming at V came to 1 base and at J to 8 bases, leaving 6 bases not matched to a gene. CDR3 length: 14 residues. The CDR3: CASSVRPGQYEQFF. The CDR3 region has the DNA TGTGCCAGCAGCGTAAGACCGGGACAGTATGAGCAGTTCTTC.

This clonotype was seen a few times. This chain links TRBV5-1 with TRBJ2-1, with TRBD2 matching over 8 bases. Germline V gives CDR1 SGHRS, CDR2 YFSETQ. Trimming removed 0 bases from V and 0 bases from J; junction bases left unmatched: 8. The CDR3 consists of 18 residues. Written as DNA, the CDR3 is TGCGCCAGCAGCTTGGGAGGACTAGCATCGAGCTCCTACAATGAGCAGTTCTTC. As protein: CASSLGGLASSSYNEQFF.

The chain links TRBV11-2 to TRBJ2-5, with no clear D. V gave up 5 bases and J gave up 5 bases, with 12 bases separating them. Germline-derived CDR1 and CDR2 are SGHAT and FQNNGV. The CDR3 covers 13 residues. CDR3 nucleotides: TGTGCCAGCAGCGCCCCCGGAACGGAGACCCAGTACTTC. Its protein product is CASSAPGTETQYF.

In its sample, this clonotype was seen many times. CDR3 sequence reads: CASSLRQETQYF. In DNA form, the CDR3 reads TGCGCCAGCAGCTTGAGACAGGAGACCCAGTACTTC. The chain carries TRBV5-1 and TRBJ2-5; perhaps TRBD1 as D (5 bases). The CDR3 loop spans 12 amino acids. With 1 base removed from V and 5 bases from J, the gap between germline ends came to 6 bases. CDR1 is SGHRS and CDR2 is YFSETQ in the germline V gene. The full variable domain, completed using reference TRBV5-1 and TRBJ2-5, is KAGVTQTPRYLIKTRGQQVTLSCSPISGHRSVSWYQQTPGQGLQFLFEYFSETQRNKGNFPGRFSGRQFSNSRSEMNVSTLELGDSALYLCASSLRQETQYFGPGTRLLVL.

The chain couples TRBV18 to TRBJ2-1; perhaps TRBD1 as D (5 bases). Germline CDR1 reads KGHSH; CDR2 reads LQKENI. V gave up 4 bases and J gave up 6 bases, with 19 bases separating them. The CDR3 totals 16 residues. In DNA form, the CDR3 reads TGTGCCAGCTCACTCCGACAGAACATTCGCCGCAATGAGCAGTTCTTC. This translates into CASSLRQNIRRNEQFF.

V usage is TRBV6-1 and J usage is TRBJ1-5; a weak D match, TRBD1 (5 bases). CDR1 is MNHNS, CDR2 SASEGT, per germline. The CDR3 is 15 residues long. The V and J ends lost 6 bases and 0 bases respectively, with 12 bases between them. The CDR3 sequence is CASRWDSGSNQPQHF. DNA of the CDR3: TGTGCCAGCAGATGGGACTCAGGTAGCAATCAGCCCCAGCATTTT.

This clonotype was counted a few times. The chain combines TRBV20-1 with TRBJ1-1; D might be TRBD1 (5 bases). In germline, CDR1 is DFQATT, CDR2 SNEGSKA (reference sequence). CDR3 size: 13 residues. V was pared by 0 bases and J by 5 bases, with 10 bases between. CDR3 in DNA: TGCAGTGCTAGAGAGCAGGGTCTTACTGAAGCTTTCTTT. Translated, it gives CSAREQGLTEAFF.

This clonotype has at least ten counts. The V and J genes are TRBV10-3 and TRBJ1-1, with D perhaps TRBD1 (5 bases). The length of the CDR3 is 13 residues. The V gene's germline CDR1 is ENHRY and CDR2 SYGVKD. The V end was cut by 7 bases, the J end by 6 bases, with 15 bases between. The CDR3 region has the DNA TGTGCCATCATGGGGCCAGCCAAGGCTGAAGCTTTCTTT. Translation: CAIMGPAKAEAFF.

CDR3 loop: CASSTTLARETQYF. The CDR3 DNA reads as TGTGCCAGCAGCACCACCCTGGCACGAGAGACCCAGTACTTC. The genes are TRBV7-2 and TRBJ2-5; D is uncertain. Germline CDR1 reads SGHTA; CDR2 reads FQGNSA. V dropped 5 bases and J dropped 4 bases, with 14 bases sitting between them. This CDR3 is 14 amino acids long.

In its sample, this clonotype was seen a few times. J is TRBJ1-4 and V is TRBV4-1; TRBD1 agrees at 7 bases. Germline V gives CDR1 MGHRA, CDR2 YSYEKL. There are 19 residues in the CDR3. V dropped 0 bases and J dropped 0; count of bases not matched to a gene: 10. The CDR3 is CASSQDPPGTVATNEKLFF. In DNA, the CDR3 is TGCGCCAGCAGCCAAGATCCTCCCGGGACAGTTGCAACTAATGAAAAACTGTTTTTT.

This clonotype showed up many times. V gene TRBV12-3 or TRBV12-4 combines with J gene TRBJ2-2, with a possible D match to TRBD1 (7 bases). The CDR3 totals 17 residues. V lost 7 bases and J 2 bases, leaving 20 bases between the germline ends. The CDR3 DNA reads as TGTGCCAGCAAACTGGGGGGTGGGACAGTTAACACCGGGGAGCTGTTTTTT. Translating it yields CASKLGGGTVNTGELFF.

The V and J genes are TRBV7-2 and TRBJ2-7; D may be TRBD2 (6 bases). Germline V gene lookup returns CDR1 SGHTA and CDR2 FQGNSA. V was trimmed by 5 bases and J by 3 bases, leaving 11 bases between them. The length of the CDR3 is 13 residues. As DNA, the CDR3 is TGTGCCAGCAGCCCGGCAGCGGGCTACGAGCAGTACGTC. Its protein is CASSPAAGYEQYV.